A selection of T cell receptor beta chains follows, all from one sample in a study of OX40 agonist ivuxolimab in advanced cancers. Clones were sequenced by immunoSEQ multiplex PCR, and TCRdb holds only the in-frame ones, with some missing. The sample shows some 45,000 clones, 80% to 90% of them seen only once. Specimen: CD4+ or CD8+ T cells sorted from blood, collected in a trial of the OX40 agonist ivuxolimab. The receptors were sampled from an adult with an advanced solid tumor such as melanoma, head and neck, liver or kidney cancer. The CDR3 runs from the conserved cysteine through the conserved F or W. The order of the fields is CDR3 DNA, CDR3 protein, J gene, V gene, clone size, D gene. D genes are given only for firm matches. Part of the rows lack a size; the others show once, few, many or a class for expanded clones.

TGTGCCATCAAGGACAGGGGTGGGGAAAATGAGCAGTTCTTC,CAIKDRGGENEQFF,TRBJ2-1,TRBV10-3,NA,TRBD1
TGCAGCGTGATTGTGGGACAGCTCACCACGCAGTACTTC,CSVIVGQLTTQYF,TRBJ2-7,TRBV29-1,NA,TRBD1
TGCGCCAGCAGCATGGGACTAGCGGGGCTCAACAATGAGCAGTTCTTC,CASSMGLAGLNNEQFF,TRBJ2-1,TRBV5-1,NA,TRBD2
TGCAGCGTTGTGATTTGGGGTGGAGGGGGTATGAACACTGAAGCTTTCTTT,CSVVIWGGGGMNTEAFF,TRBJ1-1,TRBV29-1,NA,NA
TGTGCCAGTAGTAGGGGAGTGGTAGCGGGAGGGCAGCAACAAGGCATTCAGTACTTC,CASSRGVVAGGQQQGIQYF,TRBJ2-4,TRBV19,NA,TRBD2
TGTGCCAGCAGCTTAGAAGACAGCTCCTACGAGCAGTACTTC,CASSLEDSSYEQYF,TRBJ2-7,TRBV7-6,NA,NA
TGTGCCAGCAGCCCGCCAGCGGGAGATACGCAGTATTTT,CASSPPAGDTQYF,TRBJ2-3,TRBV2,few,NA
TGTGCCAGCAGGCGGACTAGCGGGAGGATAGATACGCAGTATTTT,CASRRTSGRIDTQYF,TRBJ2-3,TRBV6-1,NA,TRBD2
TGTGCCAGCAGCTCCGAGGGTTCTAATGAAAAACTGTTTTTT,CASSSEGSNEKLFF,TRBJ1-4,TRBV7-9,NA,NA
TGTGCCAGTAGTATTGTTGCAGATTTGAACACTGAAGCTTTCTTT,CASSIVADLNTEAFF,TRBJ1-1,TRBV19,NA,NA
TGTGCCAGCAGTCGGACTAGCGGGGGCCCGGGTACGCAGTATTTT,CASSRTSGGPGTQYF,TRBJ2-3,TRBV25-1,NA,TRBD2
TGTGCCAGCAGCGAGACTACAGGTCCAGTCTATGGCTACACCTTC,CASSETTGPVYGYTF,TRBJ1-2,TRBV6-1,NA,NA
TGCGCCAGCAGCTTGGCGGGGGGAGACAGGGTGGACAATGAGCAGTTCTTC,CASSLAGGDRVDNEQFF,TRBJ2-1,TRBV5-1,NA,NA
TGTGCCAGCAGCTTCGTCTCGGGGGCTGCTGAAGCTTTCTTT,CASSFVSGAAEAFF,TRBJ1-1,TRBV11-2,NA,NA
TGCGCCAGCAGTTACGACGGGAACCCTGGAAACACCATATATTTT,CASSYDGNPGNTIYF,TRBJ1-3,TRBV5-1,NA,NA
TGTGCCAGCATCGGGGTAGAGACCCAGTACTTC,CASIGVETQYF,TRBJ2-5,TRBV6-1,NA,NA
TGTGCCAGTAGGTCTCCGGGACAGGGGTTTCACAATGAGCAGTTCTTC,CASRSPGQGFHNEQFF,TRBJ2-1,TRBV19,NA,TRBD1
TGTGCCAGCTCACCCGGTTCTTTTGAGCAGTTCTTC,CASSPGSFEQFF,TRBJ2-1,TRBV18,NA,NA
TGTGCCAGCAGTACTGGACCGACTGATGGCTACACCTTC,CASSTGPTDGYTF,TRBJ1-2,TRBV6-5,NA,NA
TGCGCCAGCAGCCAAGATGGACAGCTCTCTGGGGCCAACGTCCTGACTTTC,CASSQDGQLSGANVLTF,TRBJ2-6,TRBV4-1,NA,NA
TGTGCCTCCCGTTCGGGTAATAGCAATCAGCCCCAGCATTTT,CASRSGNSNQPQHF,TRBJ1-5,TRBV6-1,NA,NA
TGTGCCATCAGTGAGCTTGAAGGTAGCGGGAGCTTCTACAATGAGCAGTTCTTC,CAISELEGSGSFYNEQFF,TRBJ2-1,TRBV10-3,NA,TRBD2
TGTGCCAGCAGTGAACCTATCTCCCTCGCGGGGGGCTACACCTTC,CASSEPISLAGGYTF,TRBJ1-2,TRBV6-1,NA,NA
TGTGCCAGTAGTCCCCGGGCAGGGGGCCTATACGAGCAGTACTTC,CASSPRAGGLYEQYF,TRBJ2-7,TRBV19,NA,TRBD1
TGTGCCAGCAGCTTTACAGGGGAGAACGAAAAACTGTTTTTT,CASSFTGENEKLFF,TRBJ1-4,TRBV5-6,NA,TRBD1
TGTGCCAGCTCACGAGGGCTAGCTAGCACAGATACGCAGTATTTT,CASSRGLASTDTQYF,TRBJ2-3,TRBV11-3,once,NA
TGTGCCTGGAGGTCAAGACCTGGCGACACCTCGGAAGAGCAGTACTTC,CAWRSRPGDTSEEQYF,TRBJ2-7,TRBV30,NA,NA
TGTGCCAGCAAAGGGACTAGCGGGGGGACAGATACGCAGTATTTT,CASKGTSGGTDTQYF,TRBJ2-3,TRBV2,NA,TRBD2
TGTGCCAGCAGCTTAGGTCATATCTATGGCTACACCTTC,CASSLGHIYGYTF,TRBJ1-2,TRBV7-2,NA,NA
TGTGCCAGCAGTTCCAACCGCGGGACTGAAGCTTTCTTT,CASSSNRGTEAFF,TRBJ1-1,TRBV6-5,NA,NA
TGCGCCAGCAGCTTGGCAGGGGGAAATGAAAAACTGTTTTTT,CASSLAGGNEKLFF,TRBJ1-4,TRBV5-1,NA,TRBD1
TGTGCCAGCAGCTTACCGGATTTCGATCGAGCCTTTAATGAAAAACTGTTTTTT,CASSLPDFDRAFNEKLFF,TRBJ1-4,TRBV7-2,NA,NA
TGTGCCACCAGAATGACAGGGGGATACGAGCAGTACTTC,CATRMTGGYEQYF,TRBJ2-7,TRBV15,NA,TRBD1
TGTGCCTCGCTTCCGGGGCCCAAAAATGCACGCTACACCTTC,CASLPGPKNARYTF,TRBJ1-2,TRBV30,NA,NA
TGTGCCAGCAGCAACTCCTCTGGGGCCAACGTCCTGACTTTC,CASSNSSGANVLTF,TRBJ2-6,TRBV27,NA,NA
TGTGCCAGCAGTTACTCGGCAGTCGGCCAGCATTTT,CASSYSAVGQHF,TRBJ1-5,TRBV6-6,NA,NA
TGCGCCAGCAGCCCCGGGCGGGGGGGATCCTACGAGCAGTACTTC,CASSPGRGGSYEQYF,TRBJ2-7,TRBV4-3,NA,TRBD2
TGTGCTAGTGATTTGAGTCTAGCGGGAACCGGGGAGCTGTTTTTT,CASDLSLAGTGELFF,TRBJ2-2,TRBV12-5,NA,TRBD2
TGTGCCAGCAGCTTAACTGGCGGGGGGTCCACCGAGCAGTTCTTC,CASSLTGGGSTEQFF,TRBJ2-1,TRBV7-9,NA,TRBD2
TGTGCCAGTAATGTCGTGAAGGGGCAGACCTTTGAAGCTTTCTTT,CASNVVKGQTFEAFF,TRBJ1-1,TRBV19,NA,NA
TGTGCCAGCAGCTTTCTCCCACCGGGACTAGGAAGGATCGAGCAGTACTTC,CASSFLPPGLGRIEQYF,TRBJ2-7,TRBV7-9,NA,TRBD2
TGTGCCAGCAGCGCTTCATCGGGACAGCACCAAGAGACCCAGTACTTC,CASSASSGQHQETQYF,TRBJ2-5,TRBV9,few,TRBD1
TGTGCCAGCACCTCGGTAGGGGTTTTAGGGTCACCCCTCCACTTT,CASTSVGVLGSPLHF,TRBJ1-6,TRBV7-2,NA,NA
TGTGCCAGTAGTATTATTGGAGGTTCCTACGAGCAGTACTTC,CASSIIGGSYEQYF,TRBJ2-7,TRBV19,NA,NA
TGTGCCAGCAGCCAGCTGGACACGGTCTATGGCTACACCTTC,CASSQLDTVYGYTF,TRBJ1-2,TRBV5-6,NA,NA
TGTGCCAGCAGGTACCAGTGGGCAGGAGGGAACACTGAAGCTTTCTTT,CASRYQWAGGNTEAFF,TRBJ1-1,TRBV6-5,NA,NA